Given below is one T cell receptor beta chain in context. This sample is part of a study of blood T cell repertoires in COVID-19. Study-wide context: COVID-19 samples collected from the United States, Italy and Spain covered acute and convalescent phases.

Some clones are missing from TCRdb's copy, which holds only in-frame ones; the method was immunoSEQ multiplex PCR. The sample records more than 300,000 clones, approximately 90% being singletons. Enrolled through a virtual design, the participants were between about 18 and 100 years of age and came from about two dozen US areas. Donors in Cohort 3 who had recovered were those with two negative PCRs, healthcare professional clearance, or resolution of their symptoms. Germline V gene data show CDR1 as MNHEY and CDR2 as SVGAGI. The CDR3 has 15 amino acids. The trim removed 5 bases at V and 10 bases at J, leaving 8 bases unmatched.

Sample: PBMCs or T cells enriched from blood (not recorded which). J is TRBJ1-4 and V is TRBV6-5, with 12 bases matching TRBD1. This sequence was found in a woman aged 18-29 years who had recovered from COVID-19. The CDR3 DNA reads TGTGCCAGCAGTCCAACCGGGACAGGGGGCCGAAAACTGTTTTTT. Its protein product is CASSPTGTGGRKLFF.